The 31 T cell receptor beta chains reported below all come from one sample, sequenced in a study of OX40 agonist ivuxolimab in advanced cancers. TCRdb keeps only in-frame clones here, not all; method: immunoSEQ multiplex PCR. The sample gives 25,000 to 35,000 clones, 79% of which show up once; about 15% is in the top ten. The material was CD4+ or CD8+ T cells sorted from blood, obtained in a trial of the OX40 agonist ivuxolimab. These receptor sequences come from an adult with an advanced solid tumor such as melanoma, head and neck, liver or kidney cancer.

V usage is TRBV7-8 and J usage is TRBJ2-6, with a tentative D call TRBD1 (5 bases). The V gene's germline CDR1 is SGHVS and CDR2 FQNEAQ. CDR3 size: 15 residues. V lost 0 bases and J 2 bases, leaving 5 bases between the germline ends. CDR3 sequence (DNA): TGTGCCAGCAGCTTAGCGGGGCCTGGGGCCAACGTCCTGACTTTC. Translating it yields CASSLAGPGANVLTF.

The chain has TRBV21-1 and TRBJ2-5; TRBD2, the D gene given by the table, was not confirmed from the DNA. TRBV21-1 constitutes a pseudogene. The CDR3 consists of 14 residues. The CDR3 is CASLTGVYQETQYF. CDR3 bases: TGTGCCAGCTTAACGGGGGTCTACCAAGAGACCCAGTACTTC.

The rearrangement joins TRBV6-6 to TRBJ1-1; the match to TRBD1 covers 7 bases. The CDR3 is 13 amino acids. Germline CDR1 is MNHNY and CDR2 is SVGAGI (reference sequence). The trim removed 7 bases at V and 4 bases at J, leaving 6 bases unmatched. The CDR3 bases are TGTGCCAGCATCCGACAGGGAGGCACTGAAGCTTTCTTT. It is translated as CASIRQGGTEAFF.

The V call is TRBV5-6, the J call TRBJ2-1; a weak D match, TRBD2 (6 bases). V was cut by 3 bases and J by 2 bases, with 15 bases left in between. Germline V lookup: CDR1 SGHDT, CDR2 YYEEEE. The CDR3 contains 16 residues. The CDR3, as DNA: TGTGCCAGCAGCTGGTGGGCGGGACGGACCTACAATGAGCAGTTCTTC. It encodes CASSWWAGRTYNEQFF.

V and J are TRBV15 and TRBJ2-5; D is undetermined. The assigned J gene may be wrong: the sequence end matches TRBJ2-7 better. The CDR3 consists of 14 residues. Germline lookup yields CDR1 LNHNV and CDR2 YYDKDF (reference sequence). CDR3 in amino acids: CAPPESSPLYEQYF. The CDR3 region has the DNA TGTGCCCCCCCGGAGTCCTCCCCCCTCTACGAGCAGTACTTC.

The V gene is TRBV30, the J gene TRBJ1-2; possibly TRBD1 for D (6 bases). With 2 bases removed from V and 4 bases from J, the gap between germline ends came to 14 bases. Germline V gene sequence: CDR1 GTSNPN, CDR2 SVGIG (reference sequence). This CDR3 is built from 14 residues. As DNA, the CDR3 is TGTGCCTGGAGTTTAGGGGGAAACTTCTATGGCTACACCTTC. Protein sequence: CAWSLGGNFYGYTF.

The chain links TRBV7-2 to TRBJ2-5, with D perhaps given as TRBD1 or TRBD2 (5 bases each). This CDR3 contains 13 residues. Germline CDR1 and CDR2: SGHTA and FQGNSA. With 7 bases removed from V and 1 base from J, the gap between germline ends came to 10 bases. The CDR3 loop is CASNRGPQETQYF. CDR3 nucleotide sequence: TGTGCCAGCAACCGGGGCCCCCAAGAGACCCAGTACTTC.

The chain has TRBV6-1 and TRBJ2-5; 9 positions match TRBD1. The assigned J gene may be wrong: the sequence end matches TRBJ2-7 better. The germline CDR1 and CDR2 sequences are MNHNS and SASEGT. This CDR3 region has 14 residues. The CDR3 reads CASRRGGQGGEQYF. The CDR3, as DNA: TGTGCCAGCAGACGAGGGGGACAGGGAGGCGAGCAGTACTTC.

This sequence joins TRBV6-5 and TRBJ2-2; no clear D. Germline V gene data show CDR1 as MNHEY and CDR2 as SVGAGI. V lost 4 bases and J lost 8, with 11 bases in between. The CDR3 loop spans 13 amino acids. The CDR3: CASSSDEWGELFF. The CDR3, as DNA: TGTGCCAGCAGTTCCGACGAATGGGGGGAGCTGTTTTTT.

The chain employs TRBV27 and TRBJ2-1; 7 bases line up with TRBD2. The CDR3 runs to 15 residues. J lost 5 bases, V lost 4 bases, and 8 bases had no gene match. Germline CDR1 reads MNHEY; CDR2 reads SMNVEV (reference sequence). The CDR3 loop reads CASSSQRGINNEQFF. The CDR3, as DNA: TGTGCCAGCAGTTCCCAGCGGGGTATAAACAATGAGCAGTTCTTC.

This chain joins TRBV13 and TRBJ1-1; D not resolved. The V and J ends lost 0 bases and 0 bases respectively, with 11 bases between them. CDR1 PRHDT and CDR2 FYEKMQ come from the germline V gene (reference sequence). The CDR3 contains 16 residues. The CDR3 loop is CASSLGTGRVNTEAFF. Here the CDR3 DNA reads TGTGCCAGCAGCTTAGGCACTGGACGGGTGAACACTGAAGCTTTCTTT.

This clone is termed medium-sized (0.01 to 0.1%). J is TRBJ1-2 and V is TRBV10-3, with D hard to call. The CDR3 runs to 11 residues. The V gene's germline CDR1 is ENHRY and CDR2 SYGVKD. Between the trimmed V and J ends, which lost 7 bases and 2 bases, there was a span of 5 bases. The CDR3 coding sequence is TGTGCCATCATGTTGAACTATGGCTACACCTTC. Encoded protein: CAIMLNYGYTF.

The rearrangement joins TRBV11-1 to TRBJ2-7; D gene ambiguous. The CDR3 contains 11 residues. Germline assignment: CDR1 SGHAT and CDR2 FQDESV (reference sequence). V was cut by 1 base and J by 6 bases, with 4 bases left in between. This chain's CDR3 is CASSLGSEQYF. CDR3 nucleotides: TGTGCCAGCAGCTTAGGGAGCGAGCAGTACTTC.

The rearrangement uses TRBV4-2 and TRBJ1-5; possible D gene TRBD1, 5 bases. Trimming took off 1 base at V and 6 bases at J, with 19 bases between the two ends. CDR3 length equals 17 residues. Germline-derived CDR1 and CDR2 are LGHNA and YNFKEQ. Here the CDR3 DNA reads TGTGCCAGCAGCCAAGGACCGGGGGAGGTGGGAGGTCAGCCCCAGCATTTT. It yields the protein CASSQGPGEVGGQPQHF.

CDR3 sequence reads: CASSYGRGQAEAFF. The CDR3 nucleotides are TGTGCCAGCAGTTACGGGAGAGGACAGGCCGAAGCTTTCTTT. The chain uses TRBV6-5 and TRBJ1-1; TRBD1 matches 7 bases. This CDR3 is 14 amino acids long. From germline, CDR1 is MNHEY and CDR2 SVGAGI. Germline trimming cut 2 bases from V and 8 bases from J; bases unmatched to any gene: 8.

The chain couples TRBV19 to TRBJ2-2; D is uncertain. The length of the CDR3 is 13 residues. The V gene lost 5 bases and the J gene lost 1 base, with 5 bases spanning the gap. The germline CDR1 and CDR2 sequences are LNHDA and SQIVND (reference sequence). This chain's CDR3 is CASSWGNTGELFF. The CDR3 DNA reads TGTGCCAGTAGTTGGGGGAACACCGGGGAGCTGTTTTTT.

The chain employs TRBV11-3 and TRBJ2-2; 7 bases line up with TRBD1. J lost 3 bases, V lost 0 bases, and 10 bases had no gene match. This CDR3 contains 18 residues. Germline CDR1 reads SGHNT; CDR2 reads YENEEA. The CDR3, as DNA: TGTGCCAGCAGCTTAGATTTGTATGGACAGGATGACACCGGGGAGCTGTTTTTT. It specifies CASSLDLYGQDDTGELFF.

This chain uses TRBV25-1 with TRBJ1-2; tentative D call: TRBD1 (6 bases). V was cut by 2 bases and J by 5 bases, with 9 bases left in between. The V gene's germline CDR1 is MGHDK and CDR2 SYGVNS. The CDR3 length is 13 residues. CDR3 nucleotide sequence: TGTGCCAGCAGTGAAAAGGGGGTATATGGCTACACCTTC. Amino acids: CASSEKGVYGYTF.

This clone was seen a few times. J is TRBJ1-6 and V is TRBV19, with 9 bases identical to TRBD1. This CDR3 spans 12 amino acids. Germline-derived CDR1 and CDR2 are LNHDA and SQIVND (reference sequence). Germline trimming cut 10 bases from V and 7 bases from J; bases unmatched to any gene: 2. CDR3 sequence reads: CAIGTGNSPLHF. For the CDR3, the DNA is TGTGCCATCGGGACAGGGAATTCACCCCTCCACTTT.

The chain employs TRBV6-5 and TRBJ1-2, with unresolved D. Trimming removed 7 bases at V and 3 bases at J, with 15 bases between. The CDR3 loop spans 14 amino acids. From germline, CDR1 is MNHEY and CDR2 SVGAGI. The CDR3 DNA sequence: TGTGCCAGCAAGACCTCTAATGGGGACTATGGCTACACCTTC. Translating gives CASKTSNGDYGYTF.

The rearrangement uses TRBV6-1 and TRBJ2-1; D not resolved. The CDR3 length is 13 residues. V lost 1 base to trimming and J lost 9 bases, with 10 bases between them. CDR1 and CDR2 from the germline V gene are MNHNS and SASEGT. CDR3: CASSEVGSGEQFF. CDR3 DNA: TGTGCCAGCAGTGAAGTAGGGTCCGGTGAGCAGTTCTTC.

The chain couples TRBV5-1 to TRBJ1-2; 11 bases are shared with TRBD1. The V gene's germline CDR1 is SGHRS and CDR2 YFSETQ. The V and J ends lost 8 bases and 4 bases, in that order; junction bases with no gene match: 10. This CDR3 comprises 15 residues. CDR3 sequence: CASNTGTGGSYGYTF. The CDR3 bases are TGCGCCAGTAACACCGGGACAGGGGGTAGCTATGGCTACACCTTC.

In this sample, this clone turned up once. This chain connects TRBV6-1 to TRBJ2-1, with D maybe TRBD2 (5 bases). From germline, CDR1 is MNHNS and CDR2 SASEGT. The CDR3 runs to 15 residues. V lost 7 bases and J 7 bases, leaving 20 bases between the germline ends. This CDR3 is CASIQILANFNEQFF. The CDR3 DNA follows: TGTGCCAGCATTCAAATTCTAGCTAATTTTAATGAGCAGTTCTTC.

The V and J genes are TRBV6-6 and TRBJ1-6; 7 nucleotides align to TRBD1. J was trimmed by 13 bases and V by 2 bases; bases with no gene match: 11. Germline V gene data show CDR1 as MNHNY and CDR2 as SVGAGI (reference sequence). The CDR3 covers 15 residues. This CDR3 is CASSYRQGGAGPLHF. CDR3 nucleotide sequence: TGTGCCAGCAGTTACAGACAGGGCGGGGCGGGGCCCCTCCACTTT.

The chain couples TRBV28 to TRBJ1-5, with D uncertain. This CDR3 comprises 14 residues. V dropped 4 bases and J dropped 3 bases, with 10 bases sitting between them. Germline V gene data show CDR1 as MDHEN and CDR2 as SYDVKM. CDR3 in amino acids: CASSSGRANQPQHF. The CDR3 region has the DNA TGTGCCAGCAGTTCAGGACGGGCCAATCAGCCCCAGCATTTT.

In DNA, the CDR3 is TGTGCCAGCAGCTTAGTGGGCGGGGGCGTATATGGAGAAGCTTTCTTT. Protein sequence: CASSLVGGGVYGEAFF. The chain links TRBV7-9 to TRBJ1-1; D is possibly TRBD1 (6 bases). The ends were cut back, 1 base at V and 8 bases at J, with 20 bases in the middle. The CDR3 consists of 16 residues. The germline CDR1 and CDR2 sequences are SEHNR and FQNEAQ (reference sequence).

The chain is built from TRBV13 and TRBJ2-7, with TRBD2 identical over 9 bases. The V gene end was trimmed by 5 bases and the J gene end by 3 bases; junction bases not matched to a gene: 8. Germline V gene sequence: CDR1 PRHDT, CDR2 FYEKMQ (reference sequence). The CDR3 loop spans 15 amino acids. The CDR3: CASSPIAGAIYEQYF. The CDR3 nucleotides are TGTGCCAGCAGCCCCATAGCGGGAGCCATCTACGAGCAGTACTTC.

A single count supports this clone. V and J are TRBV6-1 and TRBJ2-3; D unclear. The germline V and J ends were trimmed by 0 bases and 8 bases, with 15 bases remaining between them. The CDR3 consists of 15 residues. The germline V gene encodes CDR1 MNHNS and CDR2 SASEGT. CDR3 DNA sequence: TGTGCCAGCAGTGAAGCGCGTTTCGGGCGAGTTACGCAGTATTTT. Translating gives CASSEARFGRVTQYF.

V is TRBV5-1 and J is TRBJ2-5, with a tentative D call TRBD1 (6 bases). The J call may be incorrect, as the DNA end agrees better with TRBJ2-7. CDR1 is SGHRS and CDR2 is YFSETQ in the germline V gene. The CDR3 totals 14 residues. CDR3 sequence: CASSLGQVRSEQYF. The CDR3 region has the DNA TGCGCCAGCAGCTTGGGACAGGTCCGCTCCGAGCAGTACTTC.

This chain uses TRBV7-9 with TRBJ2-7; 9 bases are shared with TRBD1. The CDR3 totals 15 residues. V was pared by 5 bases and J by 2 bases, with 7 bases of the junction left unmatched. The V gene's germline CDR1 is SEHNR and CDR2 FQNEAQ (reference sequence). CDR3 DNA sequence: TGTGCCAGCAGCCCAATGGACAGGGGAGCCTACGAGCAGTACTTC. Translation: CASSPMDRGAYEQYF.

The genes are TRBV4-1 and TRBJ2-7; 11 nucleotides line up with TRBD2. CDR3 length equals 16 residues. Germline assignment: CDR1 MGHRA and CDR2 YSYEKL. Germline trimming cut 4 bases from V and 2 bases from J; bases unmatched to any gene: 7. The CDR3 DNA reads TGCGCCAGCAGCCTCCAGGGACTAGCGGACCCCTACGAGCAGTACTTC. Residues: CASSLQGLADPYEQYF.